The 15 T cell receptor beta chains below were found in one sample sequenced in a study of T cells in Graves' hyperthyroidism and ophthalmopathy. Amplified TCR beta CDR3 regions derived from RNA transcripts. Carried out on the TCR CDR3, a first-round RT-PCR used the HTBI primer set. TCRdb called the multiplex PCR reads again in MiXCR, with one record for every CDR3 protein. The data hold about 560,000 distinct CDR3 sequences, with around 17% observed a single time. Sequencing used blood. These TCRs come from a woman in her late teens or twenties with Graves' hyperthyroidism.

Ten or more counts support this clonotype. In DNA form, the CDR3 reads TGTGCCAGCAGCTTAGATCATCCCACTAGCGGGGGACCCAATGAGCAGTTCTTC. As protein: CASSLDHPTSGGPNEQFF. This rearrangement joins TRBV11-3 to TRBJ2-1, with 11 bases matching TRBD2. The germline CDR1 and CDR2 sequences are SGHNT and YENEEA. V trimming: 0 bases; J trimming: 6 bases; junction bases outside the gene matches: 10. This CDR3 has 18 residues.

CDR3 nucleotide sequence: TGCGCCAGCAGCCAAGATGCGGCGGGACAGTACACTGAAGCTTTCTTT. Translated: CASSQDAAGQYTEAFF. The chain carries TRBV4-3 and TRBJ1-1; TRBD1 matches at 7 bases. The CDR3 runs 16 residues. J gave up 3 bases and V 0 bases, and 7 bases lay outside the gene matches. CDR1 is LGHNA and CDR2 is YSLEER in the germline V gene.

This clonotype was counted many times. V gene TRBV27 combines with J gene TRBJ1-3, with 7 bases that match TRBD1. The CDR3 has 18 residues. Germline CDR1 and CDR2: MNHEY and SMNVEV (reference sequence). Trimming took 2 bases from V and 5 from J; bases not matched to a gene: 15. CDR3 in DNA: TGTGCCAGCAGTTTACGTCCCGGGACAGTGACGGACCGAAACACCATATATTTT. Encoded protein: CASSLRPGTVTDRNTIYF.

This clonotype was seen more than once but under ten times. The chain combines TRBV10-3 with TRBJ1-1; D remains unclear. The CDR3 has 15 amino acids. Trimming removed 7 bases from V and 5 bases from J, with 20 bases in between. Germline CDR1 reads ENHRY; CDR2 reads SYGVKD. CDR3 coding DNA: TGTGCCATCACCGAGAACCGGGTCCTCGGGACTGAAGCTTTCTTT. Translated: CAITENRVLGTEAFF.

The chain carries TRBV5-1 and TRBJ2-3, with 9 bases aligning to TRBD2. Germline V gene lookup returns CDR1 SGHRS and CDR2 YFSETQ. The CDR3 is made up of 17 amino acids. Trimming took 0 bases from V and 6 from J; bases not matched to a gene: 11. CDR3 bases: TGCGCCAGCAGCTTGGGTAGCGGGGGCCTCAATGTGGATACGCAGTATTTT. This encodes CASSLGSGGLNVDTQYF. The full variable domain, rest sourced from reference TRBV5-1 and TRBJ2-3, is KAGVTQTPRYLIKTRGQQVTLSCSPISGHRSVSWYQQTPGQGLQFLFEYFSETQRNKGNFPGRFSGRQFSNSRSEMNVSTLELGDSALYLCASSLGSGGLNVDTQYFGPGTRLTVL.

This clonotype occurred many times. V usage is TRBV28 and J usage is TRBJ2-7; no definite D call. The CDR3 spans 13 residues. V lost 3 bases and J lost 2, with 8 bases in between. Germline lookup yields CDR1 MDHEN and CDR2 SYDVKM. The CDR3 loop reads CASSFAGAYEQYF. The CDR3 coding sequence is TGTGCCAGCAGTTTCGCAGGTGCCTACGAGCAGTACTTC.

This clonotype was picked up a small number of times. The chain employs TRBV7-3 and TRBJ1-1; TRBD1 might be the D (6 bases). The CDR3 totals 14 residues. Germline CDR1 is SGHTA and CDR2 is FQGTGA. Trimming took 8 bases from V and 6 from J, leaving 19 bases between them. The CDR3 here is CASGLGGRVAEAFF. CDR3 coding DNA: TGTGCCAGCGGCCTCGGGGGCCGGGTCGCTGAAGCTTTCTTT.

In this sample, this clonotype turned up many times. The chain couples TRBV5-1 to TRBJ2-7; 11 bases are a match to TRBD2. Unmatched junction bases numbered 3, after V lost 2 bases and J lost 2 bases. Per the germline V gene, CDR1 is SGHRS and CDR2 is YFSETQ. This CDR3 spans 15 amino acids. CDR3 DNA: TGCGCCAGCAGCTTCCCTAGCGGGGGGACCTACGAGCAGTACTTC. This encodes CASSFPSGGTYEQYF.

This clonotype was counted between two and nine times. CDR3 sequence reads: CSALGPTGGELFF. The CDR3 coding sequence is TGCAGTGCGCTGGGACCCACGGGCGGGGAGCTGTTTTTT. The chain recombines TRBV20-1 with TRBJ2-2, with D tentatively TRBD1 or TRBD2 (5 bases each). The CDR3 contains 13 residues. Trimming cost V 6 bases and J 7 bases, with 15 bases left between them. Per germline, CDR1 DFQATT and CDR2 SNEGSKA (reference sequence).

This clonotype was picked up many times. The CDR3 loop reads CASSLGTSGNNEQFF. Here the CDR3 DNA reads TGTGCCAGCAGCTTAGGGACTAGCGGTAACAATGAGCAGTTCTTC. This chain uses TRBV7-8 with TRBJ2-1; TRBD2 aligns across 10 bases. Germline CDR1 reads SGHVS; CDR2 reads FQNEAQ. The CDR3 sequence is 15 residues long. V lost 1 base to trimming and J lost 5 bases; unmatched junction nucleotides: 2.

The chain employs TRBV12-3 or TRBV12-4 and TRBJ1-3; D unclear. Trimming shortened V by 3 bases and J by 4 bases, and 7 bases separated the two germline ends. The CDR3 spans 13 residues. The CDR3 sequence: CASSFFRGNTIYF. For the CDR3, the DNA is TGTGCCAGCAGTTTTTTTAGGGGAAACACCATATATTTT.

This clonotype was seen ten or more times. The chain is built from TRBV5-1 and TRBJ2-3; D is uncertain. Germline V CDR1 and CDR2: SGHRS, YFSETQ. V lost 0 bases and J lost 0, with 8 bases in between. This CDR3 is 15 amino acids long. This CDR3 reads CASSLVGGSTDTQYF. CDR3 sequence (DNA): TGCGCCAGCAGCTTGGTTGGTGGTAGCACAGATACGCAGTATTTT.

The chain joins TRBV29-1 to TRBJ2-7, with TRBD2 matching 7 bases. V trimming: 3 bases; J trimming: 2 bases; junction bases outside the gene matches: 10. This CDR3 spans 15 amino acids. Germline V lookup: CDR1 SQVTM, CDR2 ANQGSEA. The CDR3 bases are TGCAGCGTTGAGGGGGGGACCCTCCCTCCCTACGAGCAGTACTTC. It codes for CSVEGGTLPPYEQYF.

To note about this clonotype: It may be a read error: a sequence one base away is much more abundant. The CDR3 bases are TGTGCCAGCAATACGGGACTAGCGGGCCCCTACAATGAGCAGTTCTTC. This gives the protein CASNTGLAGPYNEQFF. The rearrangement uses TRBV12-3 or TRBV12-4 and TRBJ2-1; TRBD2 aligns across 12 bases. The CDR3 is made up of 16 amino acids. V was clipped by 7 bases and J by 2 bases; unmatched bases: 6.

The rearrangement uses TRBV3-1 and TRBJ1-2; maybe TRBD1 (6 bases). The germline gives CDR1 LGHDT, CDR2 YNNKEL (reference sequence). The CDR3 has 13 residues. The V and J ends lost 1 base and 8 bases respectively, with 11 bases between them. In DNA, the CDR3 is TGTGCCAGCAGCCAAGTTCCAGGGGTCGGCTACACCTTC. This translates into CASSQVPGVGYTF.